A single sample is the source of the 4 T cell receptor beta chains below, sequenced in a study of cytomegalovirus exposure and HLA in healthy donors. PCR amplification relied on 60 Vbeta primers (plus 13 Jbeta primers). Repertoires were generated with immunoSEQ multiplex PCR, while TCRdb's copy carries only in-frame clones and drops some. The sample consists of hundreds of thousands of clones, more than 75% of them appearing once. The sample comprised PBMCs. The receptors come from a girl between 2 and 10 years old in good health and CMV-seronegative.

A few counts support this clone. The V and J genes are TRBV10-2 and TRBJ1-1; D is possibly TRBD1 (5 bases). V dropped 7 bases and J dropped 1 base, with 10 bases sitting between them. The CDR3 loop spans 13 amino acids. Germline assignment: CDR1 WSHSY and CDR2 SAAADI. The CDR3: CASTFGQNTEAFF. CDR3 DNA: TGCGCCAGCACTTTCGGACAGAACACTGAAGCTTTCTTT.

The V and J genes are TRBV30 and TRBJ1-1; 8 bases are a match to TRBD1. J lost 1 base, V lost 4 bases, and 8 bases had no gene match. CDR1 and CDR2 from the germline V gene are GTSNPN and SVGIG (reference sequence). This CDR3 spans 15 amino acids. The CDR3 nucleotides read TGTGCCTGGATTCCCCCCAGGGGGCAGAACACTGAAGCTTTCTTT. Its translation is CAWIPPRGQNTEAFF.

The rearrangement joins TRBV18 to TRBJ1-2, with D possibly TRBD1 on 6 matching bases. The CDR3 loop spans 14 amino acids. CDR1 and CDR2 from the germline V gene are KGHSH and LQKENI. With 8 bases removed from V and 0 bases from J, the gap between germline ends came to 13 bases. CDR3 DNA: TGTGCCAGCACCGGACAGAAGGCTAACTATGGCTACACCTTC. Amino acids: CASTGQKANYGYTF.

The rearrangement links TRBV6-1 to TRBJ2-2, with 9 nucleotides matching TRBD1. Germline V gene data show CDR1 as MNHNS and CDR2 as SASEGT. CDR3 length equals 18 residues. V was clipped by 2 bases and J by 3 bases; unmatched bases: 10. CDR3 DNA sequence: TGTGCCAGCAGTGAACGGAGGCTGGGGACAGGGTACACCGGGGAGCTGTTTTTT. Translation: CASSERRLGTGYTGELFF.